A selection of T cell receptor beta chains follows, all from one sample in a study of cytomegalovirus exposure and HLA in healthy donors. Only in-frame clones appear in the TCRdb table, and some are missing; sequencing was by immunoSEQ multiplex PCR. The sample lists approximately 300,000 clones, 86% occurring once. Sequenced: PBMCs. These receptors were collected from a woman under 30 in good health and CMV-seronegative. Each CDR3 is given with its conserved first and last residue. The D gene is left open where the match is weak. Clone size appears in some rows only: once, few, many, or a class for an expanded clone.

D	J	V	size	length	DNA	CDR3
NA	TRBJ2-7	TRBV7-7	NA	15	TGTGCCAGCAGCTTAGGTTCCGGCGGCTCCTACGAGCAGTACTTC	CASSLGSGGSYEQYF
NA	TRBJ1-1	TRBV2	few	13	TGTGCCAGCAGTGAAACAGGATTCACTGAAGCTTTCTTT	CASSETGFTEAFF
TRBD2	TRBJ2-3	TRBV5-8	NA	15	TGTGCCAGCAGCTTTGGGGGGGAGAGCACAGATACGCAGTATTTT	CASSFGGESTDTQYF
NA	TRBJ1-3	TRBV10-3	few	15	TGTGCCATCAGTGAGGGGACACCCTCTGGAAACACCATATATTTT	CAISEGTPSGNTIYF
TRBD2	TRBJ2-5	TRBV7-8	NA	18	TGTGCCAGCAGCTTAGAGCTGGCTAGCGGGACCGGACAAGAGACCCAGTACTTC	CASSLELASGTGQETQYF
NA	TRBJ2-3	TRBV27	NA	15	TGTGCCAGCAGTCCCGCCGGTCGCCGCACAGATACGCAGTATTTT	CASSPAGRRTDTQYF
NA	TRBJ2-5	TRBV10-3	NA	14	TGTGCCATCAGTGACTCCGGGAGAACGGAGACCCAGTACTTC	CAISDSGRTETQYF
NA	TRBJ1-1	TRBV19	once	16	TGTGCCAGTAGTCCCCCCCGGACACGCGAAAACACTGAAGCTTTCTTT	CASSPPRTRENTEAFF
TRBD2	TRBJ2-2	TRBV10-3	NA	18	TGTGCCATCAGCGGACGTACTAGCGGGAGAACAGACACCGGGGAGCTGTTTTTT	CAISGRTSGRTDTGELFF
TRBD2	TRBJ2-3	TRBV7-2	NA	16	TGTGCCAGCAGCCCAGAGGGCAGCGGGAACACAGATACGCAGTATTTT	CASSPEGSGNTDTQYF
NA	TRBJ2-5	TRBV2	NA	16	TGTGCCAGCACGGTGGGCTTAGGCCCCCCACAAGAGACCCAGTACTTC	CASTVGLGPPQETQYF